This T cell receptor (beta chain) was identified during a study of identical twins. Points from the study as a whole: Memory repertoires showed no such pattern, whereas abundant cord blood beta clonotypes carried fewer insertions. For monozygotic twins, models underestimated out-of-frame TCR alpha sharing.

TCRdb fed the 5' RACE reads into MiXCR, producing one record per CDR3 protein. The table lists about 480,000 distinct CDR3 sequences, around 14% of them singletons. This clonotype was seen a handful of times. Its target is unknown. The same data also went into a second study, on yellow fever vaccine responses in identical twins. That work contributes: Reportedly, the T cell response mounted by twins to vaccine seemed partly convergent, partly personalized.

The sequenced material came from CD4+ T cells sorted from blood. This clonotype was obtained from a woman aged 18-29 years in good health.

CDR3 region: CASSATGQITNTGELFF. The CDR3 nucleotides read TGTGCCAGCAGCGCCACGGGACAAATAACGAACACCGGGGAGCTGTTTTTT. This chain links TRBV11-2 with TRBJ2-2, with D perhaps TRBD1 (6 bases). The CDR3 has 17 amino acids. Germline assignment: CDR1 SGHAT and CDR2 FQNNGV. V shed 5 bases and J shed 0 bases, with 16 bases lying between them.